This TCR beta chain was identified during a study of shared clonotypes between healthy human individuals. Once extracted for a subset, genomic DNA was divided evenly among several immunoSEQ plates. Produced via immunoSEQ multiplex PCR; TCRdb's table is partial and in-frame only. The data contain more than 2,000,000 clones, approximately 92% of them seen just once; the ten biggest clones take up over 0.12%. This CDR3 has 17 amino acids. V was trimmed by 1 base and J by 5 bases, leaving 17 bases between them. Germline loops: CDR1 MGHDK, CDR2 SYGVNS. Negatively enriched CD4+ T cells were divided by CD45RA into naive and memory. In the case of this clone: The antigen remains undetermined.

Study-wide findings and caveats: Only blood was sampled, and tissue TCR repertoires likely differ from blood ones.

The chain is built from TRBV25-1 and TRBJ2-2, with D possibly TRBD1 on 6 matching bases. This clonotype was obtained from a young man in good health. Input material: naive CD4+ T cells sorted from blood. This sample's subset: CD45RA+ positively selected. CDR3 amino acids: CASSESRTGSPTGELFF. In DNA form, the CDR3 reads TGTGCCAGCAGTGAATCTAGAACAGGGAGTCCAACCGGGGAGCTGTTTTTT. Together with reference TRBV25-1 and TRBJ2-2, the CDR3 gives the full variable domain: EADIYQTPRYLVIGTGKKITLECSQTMGHDKMYWYQQDPGMELHLIHYSYGVNSTEKGDLSSESTVSRIRTEHFPLTLESARPSHTSQYLCASSESRTGSPTGELFFGEGSRLTVL.